This section outlines one T cell receptor beta chain sequence together with its context. Participants were aged roughly 18 to 90 years, lived in under 30 US areas, and enrolled virtually. Grouping used clinical history reported by participants in a survey and questionnaire. Among Cohort 3 donors, those recovered had two negative PCRs, clearance, or symptom resolution. The sample belongs to a study of blood T cell repertoires in COVID-19. Germline-derived CDR1 and CDR2 are SGHTA and FQGNSA. The CDR3 totals 17 residues. With 7 bases clipped from V and 7 bases from J, the junction kept 17 bases outside the gene matches. Some clones are missing from TCRdb's copy, which holds only in-frame ones; the method was immunoSEQ multiplex PCR. The table includes some 370,000 clones, about four fifths detected once.

The material sequenced was PBMCs or T cells enriched from blood (not recorded which). The J gene is TRBJ2-1, the V gene TRBV7-2; 9 bases line up with TRBD2. This clonotype was obtained from a woman aged 50 to 65 who had recovered from COVID-19. The CDR3 sequence: CASTVFFGTSSSNEQFF. As DNA, the CDR3 is TGTGCCAGCACCGTGTTTTTCGGGACTAGCAGTTCGAATGAGCAGTTCTTC.